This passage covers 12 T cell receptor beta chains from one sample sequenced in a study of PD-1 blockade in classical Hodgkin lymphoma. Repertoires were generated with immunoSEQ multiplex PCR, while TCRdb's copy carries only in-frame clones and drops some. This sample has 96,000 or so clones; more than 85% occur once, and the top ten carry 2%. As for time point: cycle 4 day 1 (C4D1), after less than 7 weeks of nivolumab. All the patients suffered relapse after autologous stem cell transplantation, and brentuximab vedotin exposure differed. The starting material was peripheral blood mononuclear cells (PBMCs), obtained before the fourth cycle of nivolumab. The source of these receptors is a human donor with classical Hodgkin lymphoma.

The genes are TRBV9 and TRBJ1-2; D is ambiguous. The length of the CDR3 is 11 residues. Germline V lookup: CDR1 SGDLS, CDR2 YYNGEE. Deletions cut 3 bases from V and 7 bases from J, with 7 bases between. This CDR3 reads CASSGSGGYTF. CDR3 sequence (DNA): TGTGCCAGCAGCGGGTCGGGTGGCTACACCTTC.

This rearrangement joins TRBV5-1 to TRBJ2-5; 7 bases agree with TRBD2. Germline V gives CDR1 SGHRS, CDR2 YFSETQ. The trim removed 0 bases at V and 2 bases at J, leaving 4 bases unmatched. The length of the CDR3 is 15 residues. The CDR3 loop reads CASSLGSGTQETQYF. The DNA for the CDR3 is TGCGCCAGCAGCTTGGGCAGCGGGACTCAAGAGACCCAGTACTTC.

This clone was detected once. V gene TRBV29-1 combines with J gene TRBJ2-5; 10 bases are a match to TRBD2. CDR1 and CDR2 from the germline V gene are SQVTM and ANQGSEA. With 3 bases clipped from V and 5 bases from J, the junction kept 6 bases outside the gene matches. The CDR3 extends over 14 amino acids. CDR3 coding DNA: TGCAGCGTTGATACTAGCGGGATAGGGGAGACCCAGTACTTC. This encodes CSVDTSGIGETQYF.

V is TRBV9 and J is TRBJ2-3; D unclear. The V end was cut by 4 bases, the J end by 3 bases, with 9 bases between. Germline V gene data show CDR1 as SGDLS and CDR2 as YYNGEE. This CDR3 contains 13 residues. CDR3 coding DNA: TGTGCCAGCAGCTCTCGGGTGACAGATACGCAGTATTTT. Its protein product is CASSSRVTDTQYF.

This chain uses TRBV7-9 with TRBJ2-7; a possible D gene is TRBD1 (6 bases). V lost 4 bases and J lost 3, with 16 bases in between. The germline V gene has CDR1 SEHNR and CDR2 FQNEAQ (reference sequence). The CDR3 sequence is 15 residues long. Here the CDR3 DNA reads TGTGCCAGCAGCTCCCCCTGGACAGCCAGCTACGAGCAGTACTTC. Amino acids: CASSSPWTASYEQYF.

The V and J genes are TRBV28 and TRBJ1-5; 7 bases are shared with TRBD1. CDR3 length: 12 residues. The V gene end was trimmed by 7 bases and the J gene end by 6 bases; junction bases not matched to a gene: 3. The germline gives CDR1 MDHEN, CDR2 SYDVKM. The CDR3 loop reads CASTDRTQPQHF. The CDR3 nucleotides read TGTGCCAGCACGGACAGGACTCAGCCCCAGCATTTT. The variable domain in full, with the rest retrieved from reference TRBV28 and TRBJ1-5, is DVKVTQSSRYLVKRTGEKVFLECVQDMDHENMFWYRQDPGLGLRLIYFSYDVKMKEKGDIPEGYSVSREKKERFSLILESASTNQTSMYLCASTDRTQPQHFGDGTRLSIL.

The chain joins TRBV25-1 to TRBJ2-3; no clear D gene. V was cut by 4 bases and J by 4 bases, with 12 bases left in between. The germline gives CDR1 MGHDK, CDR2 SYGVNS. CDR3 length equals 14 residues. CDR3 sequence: CASSGWAHADTQYF. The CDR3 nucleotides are TGTGCCAGCAGTGGGTGGGCCCACGCAGATACGCAGTATTTT. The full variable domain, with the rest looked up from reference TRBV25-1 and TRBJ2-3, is EADIYQTPRYLVIGTGKKITLECSQTMGHDKMYWYQQDPGMELHLIHYSYGVNSTEKGDLSSESTVSRIRTEHFPLTLESARPSHTSQYLCASSGWAHADTQYFGPGTRLTVL.

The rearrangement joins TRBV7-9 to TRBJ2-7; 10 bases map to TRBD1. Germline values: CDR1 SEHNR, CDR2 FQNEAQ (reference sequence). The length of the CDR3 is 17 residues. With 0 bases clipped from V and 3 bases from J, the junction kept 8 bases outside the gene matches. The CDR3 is CASSLAPGQGTRYEQYF. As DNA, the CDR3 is TGTGCCAGCAGCTTAGCACCGGGACAGGGGACCCGCTACGAGCAGTACTTC.

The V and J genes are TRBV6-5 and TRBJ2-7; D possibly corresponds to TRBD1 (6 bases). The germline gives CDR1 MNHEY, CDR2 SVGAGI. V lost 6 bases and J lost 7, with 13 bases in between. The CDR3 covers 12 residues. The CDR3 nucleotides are TGTGCCAGCAGCCCCCATAGGGGGGAGCAGTACTTC. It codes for CASSPHRGEQYF.

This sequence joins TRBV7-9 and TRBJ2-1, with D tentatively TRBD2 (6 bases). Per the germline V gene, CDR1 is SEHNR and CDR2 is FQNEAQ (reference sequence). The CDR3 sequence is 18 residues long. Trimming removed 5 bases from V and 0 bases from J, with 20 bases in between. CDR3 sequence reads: CASSPPGLAISSYNEQFF. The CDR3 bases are TGTGCCAGCAGCCCTCCTGGGCTAGCGATTAGCTCCTACAATGAGCAGTTCTTC.

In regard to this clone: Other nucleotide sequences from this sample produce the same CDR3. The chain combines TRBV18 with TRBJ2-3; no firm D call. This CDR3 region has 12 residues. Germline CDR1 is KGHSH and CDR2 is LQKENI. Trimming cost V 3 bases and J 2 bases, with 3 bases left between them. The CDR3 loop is CASSPDTDTQYF. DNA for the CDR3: TGTGCCAGCTCACCCGACACAGATACGCAGTATTTT.

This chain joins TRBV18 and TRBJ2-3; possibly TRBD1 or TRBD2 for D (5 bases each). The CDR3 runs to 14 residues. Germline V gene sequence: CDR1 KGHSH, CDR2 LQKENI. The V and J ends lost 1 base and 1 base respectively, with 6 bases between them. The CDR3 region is CASSPRGGTDTQYF. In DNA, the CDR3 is TGTGCCAGCTCACCACGAGGGGGCACAGATACGCAGTATTTT.